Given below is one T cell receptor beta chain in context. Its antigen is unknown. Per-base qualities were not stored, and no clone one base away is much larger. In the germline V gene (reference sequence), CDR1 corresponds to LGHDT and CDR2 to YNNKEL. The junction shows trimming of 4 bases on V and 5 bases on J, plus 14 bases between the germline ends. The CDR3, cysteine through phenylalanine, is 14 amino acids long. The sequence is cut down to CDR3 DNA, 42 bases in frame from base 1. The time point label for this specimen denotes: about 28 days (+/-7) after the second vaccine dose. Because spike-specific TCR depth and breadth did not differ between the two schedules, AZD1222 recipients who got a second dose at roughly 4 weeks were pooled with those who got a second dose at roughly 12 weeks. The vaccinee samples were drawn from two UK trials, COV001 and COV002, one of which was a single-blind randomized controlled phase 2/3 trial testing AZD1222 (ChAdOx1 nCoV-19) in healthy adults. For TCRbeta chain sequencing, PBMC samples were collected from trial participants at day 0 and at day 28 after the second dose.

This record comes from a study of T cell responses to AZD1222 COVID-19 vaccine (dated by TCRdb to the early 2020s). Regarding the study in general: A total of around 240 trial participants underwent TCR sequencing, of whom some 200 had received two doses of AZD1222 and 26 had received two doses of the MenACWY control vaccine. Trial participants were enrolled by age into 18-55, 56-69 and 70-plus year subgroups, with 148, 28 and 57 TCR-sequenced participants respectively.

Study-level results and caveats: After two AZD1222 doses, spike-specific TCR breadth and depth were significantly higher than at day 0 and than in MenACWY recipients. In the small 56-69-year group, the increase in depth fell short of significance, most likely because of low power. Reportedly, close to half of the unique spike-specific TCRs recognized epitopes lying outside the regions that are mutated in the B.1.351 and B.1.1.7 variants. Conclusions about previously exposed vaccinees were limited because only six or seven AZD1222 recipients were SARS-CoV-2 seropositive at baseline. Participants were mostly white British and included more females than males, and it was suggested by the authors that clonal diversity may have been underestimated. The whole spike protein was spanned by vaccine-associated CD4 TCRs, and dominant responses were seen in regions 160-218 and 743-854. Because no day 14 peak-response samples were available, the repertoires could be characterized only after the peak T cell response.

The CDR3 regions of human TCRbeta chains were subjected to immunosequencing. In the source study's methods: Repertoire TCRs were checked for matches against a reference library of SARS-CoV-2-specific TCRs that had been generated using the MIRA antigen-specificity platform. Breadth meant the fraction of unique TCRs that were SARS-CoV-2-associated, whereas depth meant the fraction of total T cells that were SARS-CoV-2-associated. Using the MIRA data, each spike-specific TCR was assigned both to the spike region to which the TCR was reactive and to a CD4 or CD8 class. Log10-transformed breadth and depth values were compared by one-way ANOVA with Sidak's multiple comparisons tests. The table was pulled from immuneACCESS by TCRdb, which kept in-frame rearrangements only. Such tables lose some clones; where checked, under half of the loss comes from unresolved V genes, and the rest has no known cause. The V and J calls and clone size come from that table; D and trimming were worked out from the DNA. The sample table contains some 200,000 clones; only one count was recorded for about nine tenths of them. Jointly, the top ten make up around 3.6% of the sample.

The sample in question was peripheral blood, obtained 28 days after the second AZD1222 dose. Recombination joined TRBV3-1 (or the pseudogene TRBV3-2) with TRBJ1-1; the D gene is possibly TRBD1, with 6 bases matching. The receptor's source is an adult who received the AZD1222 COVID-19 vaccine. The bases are TGTGCCAGCAGCCTCCCGGGGGCGCGGACTGAAGCTTTCTTT. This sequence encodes CASSLPGARTEAFF.